This TCR beta chain emerged from a study of breast tumors, draining lymph nodes, adjacent tissues. Breast cancer patients provided tissue from their axillary draining lymph nodes. In germline, CDR1 is GTSNPN, CDR2 SVGIG (reference sequence). The germline V and J ends were trimmed by 0 bases and 0 bases, with 3 bases remaining between them. There are 12 residues in the CDR3. MiXCR was run by TCRdb on the multiplex PCR reads, yielding one entry per CDR3 protein. The profile covers about 270,000 distinct CDR3 sequences, with around 31% appearing a single time and 0.85% to 1.3% taken by the ten largest. The TCR sequence derives from a female donor with breast cancer. Some clones in this sample may be carry-over from other donors' samples. The sample comprised axillary lymph node tissue. The chain links TRBV30 to TRBJ2-7; D unclear. CDR3 DNA: TGTGCCTGGAGTGTAGACTCCTACGAGCAGTACTTC. Residues: CAWSVDSYEQYF.